Presented here are 27 T cell receptor beta chains from one specimen sequenced in a study of shared clonotypes between healthy human individuals. This table comes from immunoSEQ multiplex PCR, and its TCRdb copy is limited to in-frame clones, with some not included. Of about 1.5 million clones listed, over 95% are singletons. Sequences were obtained from naive CD4+ T cells sorted from blood. Indicated subset: CD45RA+ positively selected. The receptors stem from a man aged 30 to 39 in good health.

J is TRBJ2-7 and V is TRBV5-1; possibly TRBD2 for D (6 bases). V was pared by 0 bases and J by 3 bases, with 10 bases between. This CDR3 has 14 amino acids. Per germline, CDR1 SGHRS and CDR2 YFSETQ. The CDR3 region is CASSLDRDFYEQYF. DNA of the CDR3: TGCGCCAGCAGCTTGGATAGGGACTTCTACGAGCAGTACTTC.

This clone was counted once. This rearrangement joins TRBV7-6 to TRBJ2-5, with 8 bases lining up with TRBD2. Germline V gene sequence: CDR1 SGHVS, CDR2 FNYEAQ. The CDR3 is 14 residues long. The V segment lost 5 bases and the J segment 5 bases; nucleotides outside the gene matches: 7. Written as DNA, the CDR3 is TGTGCCAGCAGCCCTCGGACGGGGGGGGAGACCCAGTACTTC. Amino acids: CASSPRTGGETQYF.

The chain couples TRBV11-3 to TRBJ2-2, with D possibly TRBD1 on 6 matching bases. Germline V gene data show CDR1 as SGHNT and CDR2 as YENEEA. V was pared by 0 bases and J by 1 base, with 15 bases between. The CDR3 runs to 18 residues. The CDR3 region has the DNA TGTGCCAGCAGCTTAGACACTACGGGACATATGAACACCGGGGAGCTGTTTTTT. Residues: CASSLDTTGHMNTGELFF.

V usage is TRBV5-1 and J usage is TRBJ2-1; D gene unclear. V dropped 4 bases and J dropped 2 bases, with 16 bases sitting between them. CDR3 length: 16 amino acids. The germline gives CDR1 SGHRS, CDR2 YFSETQ. The CDR3 coding sequence is TGCGCCAGCAGCCAAACAACCCTGGGAACCTACAATGAGCAGTTCTTC. This encodes CASSQTTLGTYNEQFF.

This chain links TRBV4-3 with TRBJ2-7; 9 nucleotides agree with TRBD2. Germline V gives CDR1 LGHNA, CDR2 YSLEER. Trimming removed 0 bases from V and 4 bases from J; junction bases left unmatched: 7. The CDR3 consists of 16 residues. CDR3 residues: CASSQDSEREVYEQYF. The DNA for the CDR3 is TGCGCCAGCAGCCAAGATAGCGAGCGGGAGGTGTACGAGCAGTACTTC.

This clone was found a few times. The chain links TRBV14 to TRBJ1-2, with D unclear. V shed 4 bases and J shed 2 bases, with 8 bases lying between them. CDR3 size: 13 residues. Germline assignment: CDR1 SGHDN and CDR2 FVKESK. The CDR3 region is CASSPPPNYGYTF. The CDR3 DNA reads as TGTGCCAGCAGCCCCCCTCCCAACTATGGCTACACCTTC.

The chain couples TRBV19 to TRBJ1-4; D ambiguous. The CDR3 runs 15 residues. Trimming left V 8 bases short and J 5 bases short, with 18 bases between. Germline loops: CDR1 LNHDA, CDR2 SQIVND (reference sequence). CDR3 residues: CASAIGDTANEKLFF. In DNA, the CDR3 is TGTGCCAGTGCGATTGGAGACACGGCCAATGAAAAACTGTTTTTT.

The CDR3 region has the DNA TGTGCCAGCTCACCTTTTTCCGGGTTCGAGGGCACTGAAGCTTTCTTT. It codes for CASSPFSGFEGTEAFF. The V gene is TRBV18, the J gene TRBJ1-1; D unresolved. The CDR3 sequence is 16 residues long. Per germline, CDR1 KGHSH and CDR2 LQKENI. Deletions cut 3 bases from V and 4 bases from J, with 18 bases between.

As regards this clone: Other DNA sequences in this specimen translate into the identical CDR3. The gene calls are TRBV27 and TRBJ2-1, with 7 positions matching TRBD2. CDR1 and CDR2 (germline): MNHEY, SMNVEV (reference sequence). V was clipped by 3 bases and J by 6 bases; unmatched bases: 5. The CDR3 runs 14 residues. CDR3 nucleotides: TGTGCCAGCAGTTTGTTAGCGGGTAGCAATGAGCAGTTCTTC. It specifies CASSLLAGSNEQFF.

The rearrangement joins TRBV14 to TRBJ2-6, with D possibly being TRBD1 (6 bases). The germline V gene encodes CDR1 SGHDN and CDR2 FVKESK. V was pared by 0 bases and J by 4 bases, with 10 bases between. The CDR3 is made up of 16 amino acids. The CDR3 loop is CASSQEGAAGANVLTF. CDR3 in DNA: TGTGCCAGCAGCCAAGAGGGGGCAGCCGGGGCCAACGTCCTGACTTTC.

The rearrangement uses TRBV11-2 and TRBJ2-5; 8 nucleotides align to TRBD1. Germline V gene lookup returns CDR1 SGHAT and CDR2 FQNNGV. With V trimmed by 2 bases and J by 5 bases, 13 bases remained unmatched. The CDR3 extends over 17 amino acids. Here the CDR3 reads CASSLRAGGDLSETQYF. The DNA for the CDR3 is TGTGCCAGCAGCTTAAGGGCAGGGGGCGACTTATCGGAGACCCAGTACTTC.

The gene calls are TRBV6-5 and TRBJ2-7; D is ambiguous. The germline V and J ends were trimmed by 4 bases and 3 bases, with 7 bases remaining between them. The CDR3 sequence is 12 residues long. Germline-derived CDR1 and CDR2 are MNHEY and SVGAGI. Here the CDR3 DNA reads TGTGCCAGCAGTTCGGTGGGCTACGAGCAGTACTTC. It translates to CASSSVGYEQYF.

The rearrangement joins TRBV28 to TRBJ1-5; no firm D call. The CDR3 is 13 residues long. V shed 5 bases and J shed 4 bases, with 9 bases lying between them. From germline, CDR1 is MDHEN and CDR2 SYDVKM. The CDR3 nucleotides are TGTGCCAGCAGTACCGGTTGGAATCAGCCCCAGCATTTT. Translated: CASSTGWNQPQHF.

This clone has a single count. The V gene is TRBV28, the J gene TRBJ1-1; D is uncertain. The germline CDR1 and CDR2 sequences are MDHEN and SYDVKM. The V and J ends lost 4 bases and 3 bases respectively, with 15 bases between them. The CDR3 is 15 amino acids. The CDR3 nucleotides read TGTGCCAGCAGTTCACCTGGACGGTTAGACACTGAAGCTTTCTTT. Protein: CASSSPGRLDTEAFF.

The rearrangement uses TRBV5-1 and TRBJ1-4; perhaps TRBD1 as D (5 bases). Deletions cut 3 bases from V and 5 bases from J, with 14 bases between. The germline gives CDR1 SGHRS, CDR2 YFSETQ. This CDR3 region has 15 residues. CDR3 coding DNA: TGCGCCAGCAGCTCGTGGGGGGGACGGAATGAAAAACTGTTTTTT. Its protein product is CASSSWGGRNEKLFF.

This clone was counted once. The V and J genes are TRBV10-1 and TRBJ1-3; 7 positions match TRBD1. The germline CDR1 and CDR2 sequences are WNHNN and SYGVQD (reference sequence). This CDR3 spans 14 amino acids. J lost 0 bases, V lost 5 bases, and 1 base had no gene match. The CDR3 loop is CASSWDSSGNTIYF. The CDR3, as DNA: TGCGCCAGCAGTTGGGACAGCTCTGGAAACACCATATATTTT.

The chain has TRBV5-1 and TRBJ1-1; possible D gene TRBD1, 6 bases. CDR3 length: 15 amino acids. Per germline, CDR1 SGHRS and CDR2 YFSETQ. V dropped 0 bases and J dropped 6 bases, with 15 bases sitting between them. CDR3 coding DNA: TGCGCCAGCAGCTTGGCGGCAGGGGCAAACGCTGAAGCTTTCTTT. Translated: CASSLAAGANAEAFF.

The rearrangement uses TRBV19 and TRBJ2-1, with a tentative D call TRBD2 (5 bases). Germline V gene lookup returns CDR1 LNHDA and CDR2 SQIVND (reference sequence). The CDR3 totals 16 residues. Trimming left V 1 base short and J 6 bases short, with 16 bases between. The CDR3 reads CASSIGPKPRGNEQFF. CDR3 sequence (DNA): TGTGCCAGTAGTATAGGTCCCAAGCCCCGGGGCAATGAGCAGTTCTTC.

This clone showed up just once. The V gene is TRBV2, the J gene TRBJ2-4; D call uncertain. This CDR3 is 14 amino acids long. Germline lookup yields CDR1 SNHLY and CDR2 FYNNEI. Deletions cut 6 bases from V and 9 bases from J, with 18 bases between. CDR3: CASSRETRKGIQYF. Written as DNA, the CDR3 is TGTGCCAGCAGCAGAGAGACACGGAAGGGCATTCAGTACTTC.

On this clone itself: The sample carries other DNA sequences with the same CDR3. The rearrangement links TRBV5-4 to TRBJ2-7; either TRBD1 or TRBD2 may fit D (5 bases each). Between the trimmed V and J ends, which lost 2 bases and 3 bases, there was a span of 9 bases. The CDR3 sequence is 13 residues long. CDR1 and CDR2 from the germline V gene are SGHNT and YYREEE (reference sequence). The CDR3 region is CASSFRGNYEQYF. DNA for the CDR3: TGTGCCAGCAGCTTCCGGGGCAACTACGAGCAGTACTTC.

The chain recombines TRBV5-1 with TRBJ2-7; unclear D gene. CDR3 length: 12 amino acids. V was cut by 6 bases and J by 5 bases, with 12 bases left in between. Germline V gene lookup returns CDR1 SGHRS and CDR2 YFSETQ. This chain's CDR3 is CASTPDNHEQYF. CDR3 DNA: TGCGCCAGCACCCCTGACAATCACGAGCAGTACTTC. The full variable domain, in which reference TRBV5-1 and TRBJ2-7 provide the parts outside the CDR3, is KAGVTQTPRYLIKTRGQQVTLSCSPISGHRSVSWYQQTPGQGLQFLFEYFSETQRNKGNFPGRFSGRQFSNSRSEMNVSTLELGDSALYLCASTPDNHEQYFGPGTRLTVT.

This clone was observed a single time. The V gene is TRBV5-4, the J gene TRBJ2-7; maybe TRBD1 (5 bases). The CDR3 covers 16 residues. CDR1 SGHNT and CDR2 YYREEE come from the germline V gene (reference sequence). Trimming stripped 4 bases from V and 2 bases from J, with 19 bases between. The CDR3 protein is CASSPGKGPYTYEQYF. The CDR3 bases are TGTGCCAGCAGCCCTGGAAAGGGGCCTTACACCTACGAGCAGTACTTC.

In this sample, this clone turned up once. This chain joins TRBV5-6 and TRBJ2-7; possible D gene TRBD1, 6 bases. V was shortened by 4 bases and J by 4 bases, with 15 bases between the two germline ends. Germline CDR1 reads SGHDT; CDR2 reads YYEEEE. CDR3 length: 14 amino acids. DNA for the CDR3: TGTGCCAGCAGCCAATTACCTGACAGGTACGAGCAGTACTTC. Translating it yields CASSQLPDRYEQYF.

This chain uses TRBV4-1 with TRBJ2-3, with 12 bases aligning to TRBD2. The V and J ends lost 0 bases and 2 bases, in that order; junction bases with no gene match: 12. The CDR3 runs to 20 residues. Germline-derived CDR1 and CDR2 are MGHRA and YSYEKL. The CDR3 protein is CASSQDLPLAGGASTDTQYF. CDR3 bases: TGCGCCAGCAGCCAAGATCTCCCACTAGCGGGAGGCGCCTCCACAGATACGCAGTATTTT.

V is TRBV5-4 and J is TRBJ2-3; D might be TRBD1 (6 bases). CDR1 and CDR2 from the germline V gene are SGHNT and YYREEE (reference sequence). V was pared by 4 bases and J by 5 bases, with 8 bases between. The CDR3 has 12 amino acids. The CDR3 is CASSEQGDTQYF. In DNA form, the CDR3 reads TGTGCCAGCAGCGAACAGGGAGATACGCAGTATTTT.

This chain connects TRBV4-1 to TRBJ1-1; D is unclear. This CDR3 has 14 amino acids. V lost 3 bases to trimming and J lost 7 bases, with 15 bases between them. Looked up from germline, CDR1 is MGHRA and CDR2 is YSYEKL. The DNA of the CDR3 is TGCGCCAGCAGCCAGCCCGGACTACCCCTTGAAGCTTTCTTT. Its protein product is CASSQPGLPLEAFF.

The V call is TRBV14, the J call TRBJ2-7; weak D call: TRBD2 (6 bases). Trimming stripped 1 base from V and 4 bases from J, with 17 bases between. This CDR3 comprises 16 residues. Germline lookup yields CDR1 SGHDN and CDR2 FVKESK. CDR3 protein: CASSQGHAGLPYEQYF. CDR3 coding DNA: TGTGCCAGCAGCCAAGGACACGCGGGACTTCCTTACGAGCAGTACTTC. The full variable domain, completed using reference TRBV14 and TRBJ2-7, is EAGVTQFPSHSVIEKGQTVTLRCDPISGHDNLYWYRRVMGKEIKFLLHFVKESKQDESGMPNNRFLAERTGGTYSTLKVQPAELEDSGVYFCASSQGHAGLPYEQYFGPGTRLTVT.